This T cell receptor beta chain comes out of a study of blood T cell repertoires in COVID-19. Study-wide background: The United States, Italy and Spain supplied acute and convalescent COVID-19 samples. The analysed material was cDNA or gDNA that came from T cells, B-cell-depleted T cells, or PBMCs.

The germline V and J ends were trimmed by 7 bases and 0 bases, with 13 bases remaining between them. The CDR3 consists of 15 residues. CDR1 is MNHEY and CDR2 is SVGAGI in the germline V gene. Authors' processing steps: The authors estimated nucleated cell counts from reference gene primer amplification. This table comes from immunoSEQ multiplex PCR, and its TCRdb copy is limited to in-frame clones, with some not included. V and J calls and clone size are as listed in that table; D and trimming were resolved from the DNA. This sample carries some 73,000 clones, about 73% of them seen once, and the ten largest clones take approximately 20%.

The material sequenced was peripheral blood. The V call is TRBV6-5, the J call TRBJ1-3, with no clear D. This clonotype was sampled from a man aged 55 to 70 with acute or convalescent COVID-19. CDR3 sequence: CASTWTDDSGNTIYF. The CDR3 region has the DNA TGTGCCAGCACTTGGACTGACGACTCTGGAAACACCATATATTTT.